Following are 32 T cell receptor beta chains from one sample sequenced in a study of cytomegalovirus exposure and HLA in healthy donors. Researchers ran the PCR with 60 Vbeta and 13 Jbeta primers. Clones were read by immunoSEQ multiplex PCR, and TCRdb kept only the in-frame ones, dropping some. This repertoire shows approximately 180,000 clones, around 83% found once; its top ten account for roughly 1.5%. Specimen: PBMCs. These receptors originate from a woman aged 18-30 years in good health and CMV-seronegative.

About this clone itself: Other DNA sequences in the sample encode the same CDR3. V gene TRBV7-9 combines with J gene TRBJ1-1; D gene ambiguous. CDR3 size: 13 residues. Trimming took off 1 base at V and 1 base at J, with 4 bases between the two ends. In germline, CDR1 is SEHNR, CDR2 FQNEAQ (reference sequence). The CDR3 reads CASSLGQNTEAFF. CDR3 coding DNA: TGTGCCAGCAGCTTAGGTCAGAACACTGAAGCTTTCTTT.

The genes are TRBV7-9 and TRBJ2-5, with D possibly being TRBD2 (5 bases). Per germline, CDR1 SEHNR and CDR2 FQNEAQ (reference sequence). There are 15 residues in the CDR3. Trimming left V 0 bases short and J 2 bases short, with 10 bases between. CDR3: CASSLAGVGQETQYF. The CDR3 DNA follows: TGTGCCAGCAGCTTAGCGGGAGTAGGGCAAGAGACCCAGTACTTC.

The CDR3 sequence is CASSEATTGRDEQYV. The CDR3 region has the DNA TGTGCCAGCAGTGAAGCAACGACGGGGAGGGACGAGCAGTACGTC. The chain is built from TRBV6-1 and TRBJ2-7, with 7 bases aligning to TRBD2. The CDR3 runs 15 residues. Looked up from germline, CDR1 is MNHNS and CDR2 is SASEGT. J gave up 5 bases and V 0 bases, and 7 bases lay outside the gene matches.

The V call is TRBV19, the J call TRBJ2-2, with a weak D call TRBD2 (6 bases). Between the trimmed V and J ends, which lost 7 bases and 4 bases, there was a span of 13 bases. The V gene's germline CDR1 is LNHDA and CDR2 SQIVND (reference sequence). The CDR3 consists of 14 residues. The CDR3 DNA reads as TGTGCCAGTAATCGGGAGCGGATCACCGGGGAGCTGTTTTTT. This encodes CASNRERITGELFF.

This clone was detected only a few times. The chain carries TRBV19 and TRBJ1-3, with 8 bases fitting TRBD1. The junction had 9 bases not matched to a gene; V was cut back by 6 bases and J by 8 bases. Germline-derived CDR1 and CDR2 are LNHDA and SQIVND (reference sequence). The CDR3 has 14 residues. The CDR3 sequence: CASSRTDREYTIYF. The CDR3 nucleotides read TGTGCCAGTAGCAGGACGGACAGGGAGTACACCATATATTTT.

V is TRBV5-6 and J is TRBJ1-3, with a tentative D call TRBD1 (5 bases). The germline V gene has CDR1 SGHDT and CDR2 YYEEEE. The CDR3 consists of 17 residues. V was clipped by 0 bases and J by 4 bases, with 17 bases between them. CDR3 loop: CASSLGSPGGEGNTIYF. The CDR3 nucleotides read TGTGCCAGCAGCTTGGGAAGCCCCGGGGGAGAAGGAAACACCATATATTTT.

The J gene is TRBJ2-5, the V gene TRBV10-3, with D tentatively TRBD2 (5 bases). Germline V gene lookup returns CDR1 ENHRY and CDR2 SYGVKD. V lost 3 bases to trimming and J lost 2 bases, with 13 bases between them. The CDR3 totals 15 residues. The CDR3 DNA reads TGTGCCATCAGTGACCTAACTAGTACTCAAGAGACCCAGTACTTC. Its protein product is CAISDLTSTQETQYF.

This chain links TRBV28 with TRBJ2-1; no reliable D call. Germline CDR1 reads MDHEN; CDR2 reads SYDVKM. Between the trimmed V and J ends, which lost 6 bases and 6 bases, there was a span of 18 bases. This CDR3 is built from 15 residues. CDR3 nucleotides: TGTGCCAGCAGCGAGCTCGCCATACCGGGCAATGAGCAGTTCTTC. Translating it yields CASSELAIPGNEQFF.

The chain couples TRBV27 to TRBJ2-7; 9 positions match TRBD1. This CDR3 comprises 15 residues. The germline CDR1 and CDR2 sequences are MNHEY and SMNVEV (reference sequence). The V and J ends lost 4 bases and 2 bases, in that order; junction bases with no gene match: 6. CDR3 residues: CASSSRTGAPYEQYF. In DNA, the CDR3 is TGTGCCAGCAGTTCCCGGACAGGGGCCCCCTACGAGCAGTACTTC.

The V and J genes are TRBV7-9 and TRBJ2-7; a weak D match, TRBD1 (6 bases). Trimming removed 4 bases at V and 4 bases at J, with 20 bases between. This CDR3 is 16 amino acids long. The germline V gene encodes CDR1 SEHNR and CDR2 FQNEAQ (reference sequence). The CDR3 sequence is CASSSGQYSPLYEQYV. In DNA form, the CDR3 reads TGTGCCAGCAGCTCCGGACAGTACTCCCCCCTTTACGAGCAGTACGTC.

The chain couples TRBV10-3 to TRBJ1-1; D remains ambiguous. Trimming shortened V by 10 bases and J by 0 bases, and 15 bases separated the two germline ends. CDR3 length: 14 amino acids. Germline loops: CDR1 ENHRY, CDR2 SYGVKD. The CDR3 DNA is TGTGCCACCCGGGAGGCCGGCCTGAACACTGAAGCTTTCTTT. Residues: CATREAGLNTEAFF.

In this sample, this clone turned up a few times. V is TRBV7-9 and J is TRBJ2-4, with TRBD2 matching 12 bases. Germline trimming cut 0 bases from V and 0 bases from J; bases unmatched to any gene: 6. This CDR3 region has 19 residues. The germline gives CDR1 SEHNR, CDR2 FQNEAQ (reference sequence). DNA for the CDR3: TGTGCCAGCAGCTTAGCGGGACTAGCGGGCAAGCAAGCCAAAAACATTCAGTACTTC. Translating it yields CASSLAGLAGKQAKNIQYF. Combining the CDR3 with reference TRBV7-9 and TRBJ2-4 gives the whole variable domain DTGVSQNPRHKITKRGQNVTFRCDPISEHNRLYWYRQTLGQGPEFLTYFQNEAQLEKSRLLSDRFSAERPKGSFSTLEIQRTEQGDSAMYLCASSLAGLAGKQAKNIQYFGAGTRLSVL.

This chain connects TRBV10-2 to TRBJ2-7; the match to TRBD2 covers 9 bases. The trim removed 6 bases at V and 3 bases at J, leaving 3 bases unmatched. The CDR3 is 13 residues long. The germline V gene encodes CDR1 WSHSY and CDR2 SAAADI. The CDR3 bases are TGCGCCAGCAGAGGGACTAGCTACTACGAGCAGTACTTC. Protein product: CASRGTSYYEQYF.

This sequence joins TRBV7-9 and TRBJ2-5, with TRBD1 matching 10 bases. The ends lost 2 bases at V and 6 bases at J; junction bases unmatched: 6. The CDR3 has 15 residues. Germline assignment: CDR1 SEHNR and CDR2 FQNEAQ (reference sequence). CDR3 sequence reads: CASSLSWDRGKTQYF. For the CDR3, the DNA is TGTGCCAGCAGCTTATCCTGGGACAGGGGAAAGACCCAGTACTTC.

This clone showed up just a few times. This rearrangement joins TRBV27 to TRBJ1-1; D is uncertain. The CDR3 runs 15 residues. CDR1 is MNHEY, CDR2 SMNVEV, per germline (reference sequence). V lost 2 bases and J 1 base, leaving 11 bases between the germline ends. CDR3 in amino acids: CASSLVSPTNTEAFF. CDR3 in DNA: TGTGCCAGCAGTTTAGTTAGTCCAACGAACACTGAAGCTTTCTTT.

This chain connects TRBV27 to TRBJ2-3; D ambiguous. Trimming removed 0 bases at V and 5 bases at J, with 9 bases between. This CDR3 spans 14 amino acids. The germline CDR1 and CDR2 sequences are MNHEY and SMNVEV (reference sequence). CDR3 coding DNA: TGTGCCAGCAGTTTATCGCCGGTCGGAGATACGCAGTATTTT. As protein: CASSLSPVGDTQYF.

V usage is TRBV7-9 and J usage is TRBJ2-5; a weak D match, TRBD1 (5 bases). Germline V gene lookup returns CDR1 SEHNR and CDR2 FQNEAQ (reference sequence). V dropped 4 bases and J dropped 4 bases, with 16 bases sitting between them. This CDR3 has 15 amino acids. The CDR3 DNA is TGTGCCAGCAGCTCACCCATAATAGGGGTAGAGACCCAGTACTTC. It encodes CASSSPIIGVETQYF.

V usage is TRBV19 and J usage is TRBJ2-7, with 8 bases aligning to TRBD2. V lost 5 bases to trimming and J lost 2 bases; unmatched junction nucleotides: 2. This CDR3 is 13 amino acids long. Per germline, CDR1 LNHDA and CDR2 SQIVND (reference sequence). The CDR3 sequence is CASSSGLAYEQYF. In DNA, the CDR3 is TGTGCCAGTAGTTCGGGACTAGCCTACGAGCAGTACTTC.

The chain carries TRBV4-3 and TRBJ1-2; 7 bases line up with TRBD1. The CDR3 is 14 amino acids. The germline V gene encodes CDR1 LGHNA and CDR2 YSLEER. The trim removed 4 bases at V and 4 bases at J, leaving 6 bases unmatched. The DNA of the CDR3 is TGCGCCAGCAGCCGATCCGGGACAGTCTATGGCTACACCTTC. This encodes CASSRSGTVYGYTF.

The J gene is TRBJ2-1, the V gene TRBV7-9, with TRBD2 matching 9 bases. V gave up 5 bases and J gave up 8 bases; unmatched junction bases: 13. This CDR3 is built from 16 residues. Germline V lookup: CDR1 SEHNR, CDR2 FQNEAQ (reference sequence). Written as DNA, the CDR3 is TGTGCCAGCAGCGAAACCACCGGGACTAGCATCTATGAGCAGTTCTTC. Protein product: CASSETTGTSIYEQFF.

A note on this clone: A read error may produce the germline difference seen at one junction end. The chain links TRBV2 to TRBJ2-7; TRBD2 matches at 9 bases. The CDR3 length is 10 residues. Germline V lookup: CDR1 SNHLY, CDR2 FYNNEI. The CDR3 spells CASRENSGSF. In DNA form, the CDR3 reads TGTGCCAGCAGAGAAAATAGCGGGAGCTTC.

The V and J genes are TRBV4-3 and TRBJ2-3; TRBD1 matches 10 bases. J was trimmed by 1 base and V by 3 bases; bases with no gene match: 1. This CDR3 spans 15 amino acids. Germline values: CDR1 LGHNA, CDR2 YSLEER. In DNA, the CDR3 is TGCGCCAGCAGCCAGGGGACAGGGGGCACAGATACGCAGTATTTT. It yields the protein CASSQGTGGTDTQYF.

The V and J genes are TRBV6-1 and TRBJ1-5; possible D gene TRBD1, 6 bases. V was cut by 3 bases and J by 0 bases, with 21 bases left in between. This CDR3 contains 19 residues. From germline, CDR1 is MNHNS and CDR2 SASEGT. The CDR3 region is CASSDPRDTSSYSNQPQHF. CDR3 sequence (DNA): TGTGCCAGCAGTGACCCTCGGGACACCTCCTCCTATAGCAATCAGCCCCAGCATTTT.

The CDR3 region is CASSFKRSYNEQFF. The CDR3 nucleotides read TGTGCCAGCAGCTTTAAGCGGTCCTACAATGAGCAGTTCTTC. The gene calls are TRBV7-2 and TRBJ2-1; weak D call: TRBD2 (5 bases). V was pared by 3 bases and J by 1 base, with 7 bases between. Germline V gene sequence: CDR1 SGHTA, CDR2 FQGNSA. The CDR3 is 14 residues long. Filled out from reference TRBV7-2 and TRBJ2-1, the complete variable domain reads GAGVSQSPSNKVTEKGKDVELRCDPISGHTALYWYRQSLGQGLEFLIYFQGNSAPDKSGLPSDRFSAERTGGSVSTLTIQRTQQEDSAVYLCASSFKRSYNEQFFGPGTRLTVL.

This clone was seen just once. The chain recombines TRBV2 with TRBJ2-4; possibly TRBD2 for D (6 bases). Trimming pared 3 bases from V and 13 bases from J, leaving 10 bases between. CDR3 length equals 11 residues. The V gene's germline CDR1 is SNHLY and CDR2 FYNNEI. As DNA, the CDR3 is TGTGCCAGCAGTGAGATGCGGGGCCAGTACTTC. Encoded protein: CASSEMRGQYF.

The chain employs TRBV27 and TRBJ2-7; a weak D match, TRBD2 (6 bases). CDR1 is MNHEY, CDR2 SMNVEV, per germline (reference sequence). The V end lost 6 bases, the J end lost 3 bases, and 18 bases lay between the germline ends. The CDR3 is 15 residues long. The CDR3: CASRLKAPGDYEQYF. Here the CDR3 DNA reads TGTGCCAGCAGGCTTAAGGCCCCGGGGGACTACGAGCAGTACTTC.

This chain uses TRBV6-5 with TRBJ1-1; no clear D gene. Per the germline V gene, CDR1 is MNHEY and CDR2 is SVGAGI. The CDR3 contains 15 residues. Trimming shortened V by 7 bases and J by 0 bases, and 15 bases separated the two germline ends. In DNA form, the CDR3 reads TGTGCCAGCACGCGTCCCCCTCCTTTGAACACTGAAGCTTTCTTT. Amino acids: CASTRPPPLNTEAFF.

The CDR3 loop reads CASSINRENEQFF. In nucleotides, the CDR3 is TGTGCCAGTAGTATTAACAGGGAGAATGAGCAGTTCTTC. This chain links TRBV19 with TRBJ2-1, with D possibly being TRBD1 (6 bases). The CDR3 contains 13 residues. In germline, CDR1 is LNHDA, CDR2 SQIVND (reference sequence). Trimming stripped 3 bases from V and 7 bases from J, with 10 bases between.

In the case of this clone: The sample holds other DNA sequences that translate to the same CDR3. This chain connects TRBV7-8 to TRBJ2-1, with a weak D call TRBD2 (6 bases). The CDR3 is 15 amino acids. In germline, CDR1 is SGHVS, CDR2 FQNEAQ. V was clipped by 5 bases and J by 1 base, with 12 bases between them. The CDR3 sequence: CASSLVGGSYNEQFF. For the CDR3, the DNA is TGTGCCAGCAGCCTAGTGGGGGGTTCCTACAATGAGCAGTTCTTC.

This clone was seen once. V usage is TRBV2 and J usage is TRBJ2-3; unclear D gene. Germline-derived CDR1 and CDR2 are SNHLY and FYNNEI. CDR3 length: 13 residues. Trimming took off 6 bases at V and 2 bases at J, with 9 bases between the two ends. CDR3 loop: CASSANYTDTQYF. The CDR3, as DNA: TGTGCCAGCAGCGCAAACTACACAGATACGCAGTATTTT. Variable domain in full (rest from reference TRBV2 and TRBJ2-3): EPEVTQTPSHQVTQMGQEVILRCVPISNHLYFYWYRQILGQKVEFLVSFYNNEISEKSEIFDDQFSVERPDGSNFTLKIRSTKLEDSAMYFCASSANYTDTQYFGPGTRLTVL.

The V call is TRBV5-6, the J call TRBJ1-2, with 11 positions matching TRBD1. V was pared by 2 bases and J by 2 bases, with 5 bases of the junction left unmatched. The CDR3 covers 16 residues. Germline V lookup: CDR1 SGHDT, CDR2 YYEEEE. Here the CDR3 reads CASSLWGDRGNYGYTF. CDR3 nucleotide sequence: TGTGCCAGCAGCTTATGGGGGGACAGGGGGAACTATGGCTACACCTTC.

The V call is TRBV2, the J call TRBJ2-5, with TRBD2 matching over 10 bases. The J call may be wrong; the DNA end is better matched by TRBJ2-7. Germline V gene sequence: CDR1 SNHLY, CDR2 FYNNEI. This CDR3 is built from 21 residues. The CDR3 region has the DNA TGTGCCAGCAGTGAGTTGCTAGCGGGAGTGGCTCTCGGGACCGTCTCCTACGAGCAGTACTTC. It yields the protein CASSELLAGVALGTVSYEQYF.